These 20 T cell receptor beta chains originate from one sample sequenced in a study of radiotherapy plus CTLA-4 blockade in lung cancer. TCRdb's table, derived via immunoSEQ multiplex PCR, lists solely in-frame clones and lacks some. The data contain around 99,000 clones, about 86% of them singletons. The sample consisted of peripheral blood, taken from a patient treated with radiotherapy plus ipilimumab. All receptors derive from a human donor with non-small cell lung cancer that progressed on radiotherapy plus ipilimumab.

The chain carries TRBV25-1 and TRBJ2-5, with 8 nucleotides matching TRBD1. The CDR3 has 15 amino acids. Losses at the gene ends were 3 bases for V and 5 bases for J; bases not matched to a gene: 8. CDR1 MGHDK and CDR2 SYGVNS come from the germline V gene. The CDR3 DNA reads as TGTGCCAGCAGTGAGAAACAGGGGGTTAAGGAGACCCAGTACTTC. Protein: CASSEKQGVKETQYF. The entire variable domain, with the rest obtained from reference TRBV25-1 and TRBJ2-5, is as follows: EADIYQTPRYLVIGTGKKITLECSQTMGHDKMYWYQQDPGMELHLIHYSYGVNSTEKGDLSSESTVSRIRTEHFPLTLESARPSHTSQYLCASSEKQGVKETQYFGPGTRLLVL.

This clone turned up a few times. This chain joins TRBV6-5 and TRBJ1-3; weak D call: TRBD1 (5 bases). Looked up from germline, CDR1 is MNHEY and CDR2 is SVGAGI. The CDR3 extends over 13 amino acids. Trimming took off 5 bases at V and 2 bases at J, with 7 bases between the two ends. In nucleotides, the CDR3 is TGTGCCAGCAGTCGGGACGCTGGAAACACCATATATTTT. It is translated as CASSRDAGNTIYF.

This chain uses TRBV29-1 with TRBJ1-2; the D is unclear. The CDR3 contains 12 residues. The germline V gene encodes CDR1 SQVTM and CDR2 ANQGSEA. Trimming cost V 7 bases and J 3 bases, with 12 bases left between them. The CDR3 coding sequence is TGCAGCGGGATGAGGGCGGACTATGGCTACACCTTC. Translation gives CSGMRADYGYTF.

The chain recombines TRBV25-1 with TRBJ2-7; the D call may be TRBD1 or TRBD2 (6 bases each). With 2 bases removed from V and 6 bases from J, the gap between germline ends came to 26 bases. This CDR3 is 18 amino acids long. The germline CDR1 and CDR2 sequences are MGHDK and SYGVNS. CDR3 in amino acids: CASSEVRVGAYGGGEQYF. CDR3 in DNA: TGTGCCAGCAGTGAAGTAAGGGTAGGGGCGTACGGGGGCGGCGAGCAGTACTTC.

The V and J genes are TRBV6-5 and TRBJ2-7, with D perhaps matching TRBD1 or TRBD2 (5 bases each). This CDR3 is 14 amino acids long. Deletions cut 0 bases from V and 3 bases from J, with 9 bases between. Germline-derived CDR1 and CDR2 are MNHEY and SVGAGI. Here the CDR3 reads CASSYSGENYEQYF. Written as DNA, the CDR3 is TGTGCCAGCAGTTACTCGGGGGAAAACTACGAGCAGTACTTC.

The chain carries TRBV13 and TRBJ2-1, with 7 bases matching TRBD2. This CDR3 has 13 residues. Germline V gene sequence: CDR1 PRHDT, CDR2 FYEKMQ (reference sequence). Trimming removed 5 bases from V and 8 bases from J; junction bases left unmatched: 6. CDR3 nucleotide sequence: TGTGCCAGCAGCACGGGGAGGGGAGATGAGCAGTTCTTC. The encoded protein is CASSTGRGDEQFF.

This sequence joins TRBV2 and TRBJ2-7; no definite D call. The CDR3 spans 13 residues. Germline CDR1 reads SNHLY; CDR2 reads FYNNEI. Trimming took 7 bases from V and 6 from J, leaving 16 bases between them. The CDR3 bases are TGTGCCAGCATCCGGACCCCGGGCGGCGAGCAGTACTTC. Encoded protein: CASIRTPGGEQYF.

The DNA of the CDR3 is TGTGCCACCAGGGGGGACAGGGGTAATCAGCCCCAGCATTTT. Its translation is CATRGDRGNQPQHF. This chain connects TRBV10-3 to TRBJ1-5; TRBD1 agrees at 10 bases. The CDR3 is 14 residues long. Germline-derived CDR1 and CDR2 are ENHRY and SYGVKD. Trimming took 10 bases from V and 4 from J; bases not matched to a gene: 7.

The DNA of the CDR3 is TGTGCCAGTAGTATGAGCGGGCATTCCACAGATACGCAGTATTTT. It translates to CASSMSGHSTDTQYF. The rearrangement uses TRBV19 and TRBJ2-3; perhaps TRBD2 as D (6 bases). V gave up 3 bases and J gave up 2 bases, with 12 bases separating them. Germline-derived CDR1 and CDR2 are LNHDA and SQIVND (reference sequence). The length of the CDR3 is 15 residues. The whole variable domain, filled in from reference TRBV19 and TRBJ2-3, reads DGGITQSPKYLFRKEGQNVTLSCEQNLNHDAMYWYRQDPGQGLRLIYYSQIVNDFQKGDIAEGYSVSREKKESFPLTVTSAQKNPTAFYLCASSMSGHSTDTQYFGPGTRLTVL.

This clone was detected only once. The CDR3 sequence is CSVGASGGQETQYF. CDR3 in DNA: TGCAGCGTTGGGGCCAGTGGAGGCCAAGAGACCCAGTACTTC. The V call is TRBV29-1, the J call TRBJ2-5, with D possibly TRBD2 on 5 matching bases. CDR3 length: 14 amino acids. Per germline, CDR1 SQVTM and CDR2 ANQGSEA. V shed 4 bases and J shed 1 base, with 13 bases lying between them.

The DNA for the CDR3 is TGTGCCAGTAGTCGGGGACATGGCGATGGCTACACCTTC. It yields the protein CASSRGHGDGYTF. V gene TRBV19 combines with J gene TRBJ1-2, with D perhaps matching TRBD1 (6 bases). CDR1 is LNHDA, CDR2 SQIVND, per germline (reference sequence). The V end was cut by 5 bases, the J end by 6 bases, with 13 bases between. The CDR3 is 13 residues long. Together with reference TRBV19 and TRBJ1-2, the CDR3 gives the full variable domain: DGGITQSPKYLFRKEGQNVTLSCEQNLNHDAMYWYRQDPGQGLRLIYYSQIVNDFQKGDIAEGYSVSREKKESFPLTVTSAQKNPTAFYLCASSRGHGDGYTFGSGTRLTVV.

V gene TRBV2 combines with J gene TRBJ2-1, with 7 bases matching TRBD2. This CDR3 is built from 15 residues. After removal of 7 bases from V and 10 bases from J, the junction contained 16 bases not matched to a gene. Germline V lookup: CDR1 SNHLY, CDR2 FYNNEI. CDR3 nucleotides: TGTGCCAGCATTCAGCTCGGGCTAGCGGAAGGGGAGCAGTTCTTC. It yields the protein CASIQLGLAEGEQFF.

CDR3 protein: CASSRGGGRTYEQYF. CDR3 nucleotides: TGTGCCAGCAGTCGAGGCGGGGGGCGGACCTACGAGCAGTACTTC. V and J are TRBV27 and TRBJ2-7; 8 bases agree with TRBD2. The CDR3 is 15 amino acids. Germline V gene lookup returns CDR1 MNHEY and CDR2 SMNVEV (reference sequence). Germline trimming cut 5 bases from V and 2 bases from J; bases unmatched to any gene: 8.

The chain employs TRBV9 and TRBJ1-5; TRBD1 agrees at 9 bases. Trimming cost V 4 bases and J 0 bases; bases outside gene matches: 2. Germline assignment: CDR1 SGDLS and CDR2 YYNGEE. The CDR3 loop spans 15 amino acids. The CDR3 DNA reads TGTGCCAGCAGCTTGACAGGGGGTAGCAATCAGCCCCAGCATTTT. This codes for CASSLTGGSNQPQHF. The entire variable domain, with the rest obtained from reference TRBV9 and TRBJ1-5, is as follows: DSGVTQTPKHLITATGQRVTLRCSPRSGDLSVYWYQQSLDQGLQFLIQYYNGEERAKGNILERFSAQQFPDLHSELNLSSLELGDSALYFCASSLTGGSNQPQHFGDGTRLSIL.

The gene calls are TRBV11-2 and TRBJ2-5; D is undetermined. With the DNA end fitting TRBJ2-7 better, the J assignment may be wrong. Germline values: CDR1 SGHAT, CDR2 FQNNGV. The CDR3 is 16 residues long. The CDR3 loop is CASSLGSGLGPYEQYF. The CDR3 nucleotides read TGTGCCAGCAGCTTAGGTTCAGGCCTGGGCCCCTACGAGCAGTACTTC.

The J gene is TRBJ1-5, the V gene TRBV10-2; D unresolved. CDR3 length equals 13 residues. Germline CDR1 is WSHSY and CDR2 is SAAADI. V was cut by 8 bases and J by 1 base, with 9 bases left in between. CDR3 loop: CASATLSNQPQHF. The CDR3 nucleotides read TGCGCCAGCGCGACTTTGAGCAATCAGCCCCAGCATTTT.

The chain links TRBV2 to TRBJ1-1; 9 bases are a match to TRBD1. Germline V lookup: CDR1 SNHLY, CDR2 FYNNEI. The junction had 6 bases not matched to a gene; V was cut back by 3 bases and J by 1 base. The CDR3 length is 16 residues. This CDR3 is CASSDGTGTGNTEAFF. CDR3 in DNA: TGTGCCAGCAGTGATGGGACAGGGACGGGGAACACTGAAGCTTTCTTT.

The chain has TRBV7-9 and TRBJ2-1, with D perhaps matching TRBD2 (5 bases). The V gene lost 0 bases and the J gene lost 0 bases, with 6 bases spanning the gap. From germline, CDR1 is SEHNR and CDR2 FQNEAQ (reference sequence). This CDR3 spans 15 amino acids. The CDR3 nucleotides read TGTGCCAGCAGCTTAGCAGGGAGCTCCTACAATGAGCAGTTCTTC. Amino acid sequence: CASSLAGSSYNEQFF.

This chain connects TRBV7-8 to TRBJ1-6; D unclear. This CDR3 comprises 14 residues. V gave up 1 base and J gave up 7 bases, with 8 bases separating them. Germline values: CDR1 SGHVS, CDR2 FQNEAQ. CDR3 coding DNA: TGTGCCAGCAGCTTAGTTGCCGCGAATTCACCCCTCCACTTT. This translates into CASSLVAANSPLHF.

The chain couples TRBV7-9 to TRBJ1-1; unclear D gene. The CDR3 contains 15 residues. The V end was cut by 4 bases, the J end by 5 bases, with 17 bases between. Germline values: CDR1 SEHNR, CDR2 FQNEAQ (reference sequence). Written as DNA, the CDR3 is TGTGCCAGCAGCTCCCTCACGGGAGTTGGGACTGAAGCTTTCTTT. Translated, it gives CASSSLTGVGTEAFF.